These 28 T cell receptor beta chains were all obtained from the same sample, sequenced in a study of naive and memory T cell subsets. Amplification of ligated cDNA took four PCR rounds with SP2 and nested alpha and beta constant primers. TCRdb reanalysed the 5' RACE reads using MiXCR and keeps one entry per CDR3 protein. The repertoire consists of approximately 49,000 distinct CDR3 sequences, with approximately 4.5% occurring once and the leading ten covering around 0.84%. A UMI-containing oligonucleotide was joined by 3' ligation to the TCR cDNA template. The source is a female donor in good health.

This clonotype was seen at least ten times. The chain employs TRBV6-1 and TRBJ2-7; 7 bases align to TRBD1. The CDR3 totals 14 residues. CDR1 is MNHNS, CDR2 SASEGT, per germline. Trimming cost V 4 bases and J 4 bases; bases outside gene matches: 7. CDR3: CASSAQGDRYEQYF. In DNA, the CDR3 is TGTGCCAGCAGTGCTCAGGGGGATAGATACGAGCAGTACTTC.

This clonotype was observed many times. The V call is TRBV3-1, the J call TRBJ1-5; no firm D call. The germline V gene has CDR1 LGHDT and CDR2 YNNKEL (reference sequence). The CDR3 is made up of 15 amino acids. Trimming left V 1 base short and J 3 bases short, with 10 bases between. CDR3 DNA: TGTGCCAGCAGCCAAGGGAGGCAGCTCAATCAGCCCCAGCATTTT. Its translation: CASSQGRQLNQPQHF.

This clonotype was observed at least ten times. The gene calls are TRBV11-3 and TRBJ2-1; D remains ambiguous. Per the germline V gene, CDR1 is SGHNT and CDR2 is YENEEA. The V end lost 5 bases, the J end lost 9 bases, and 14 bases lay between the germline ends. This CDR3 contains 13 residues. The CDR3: CASSPNPLSEQFF. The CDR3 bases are TGTGCCAGCAGCCCGAACCCACTTAGTGAGCAGTTCTTC.

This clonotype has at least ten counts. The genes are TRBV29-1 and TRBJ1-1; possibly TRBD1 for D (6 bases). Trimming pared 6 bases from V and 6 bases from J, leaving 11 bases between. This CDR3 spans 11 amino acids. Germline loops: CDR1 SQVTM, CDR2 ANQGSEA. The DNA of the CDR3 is TGCAGCGTATTGGGGGGCTCTGAAGCTTTCTTT. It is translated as CSVLGGSEAFF.

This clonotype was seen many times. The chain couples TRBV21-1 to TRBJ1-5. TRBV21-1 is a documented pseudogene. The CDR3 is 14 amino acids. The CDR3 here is CASIGRPPNQPQHF. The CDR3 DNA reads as TGTGCCAGCATCGGACGGCCGCCCAATCAGCCCCAGCATTTT.

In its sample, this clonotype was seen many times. DNA of the CDR3: TGTGCCAGCAGTCCCTACAGGGCGGGGCACACCTTC. Its translation: CASSPYRAGHTF. V is TRBV28 and J is TRBJ1-2, with D possibly TRBD1 on 6 matching bases. The germline V and J ends were trimmed by 5 bases and 12 bases, with 16 bases remaining between them. CDR1 and CDR2 (germline): MDHEN, SYDVKM. The CDR3 totals 12 residues.

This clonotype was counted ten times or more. CDR3 residues: CASSLPDNQETQYF. CDR3 nucleotides: TGTGCCAGCAGTCTCCCCGACAACCAAGAGACCCAGTACTTC. The genes are TRBV27 and TRBJ2-5; no clear D gene. Trimming pared 5 bases from V and 0 bases from J, leaving 10 bases between. Germline V gives CDR1 MNHEY, CDR2 SMNVEV (reference sequence). The CDR3 loop spans 14 amino acids.

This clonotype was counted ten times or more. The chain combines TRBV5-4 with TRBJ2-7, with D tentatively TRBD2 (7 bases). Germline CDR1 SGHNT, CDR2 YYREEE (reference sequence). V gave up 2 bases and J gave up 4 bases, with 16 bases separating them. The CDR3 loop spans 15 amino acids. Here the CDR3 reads CASSFEGGRRYEQYF. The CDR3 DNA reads TGTGCCAGCAGCTTTGAGGGGGGGCGCAGGTACGAGCAGTACTTC.

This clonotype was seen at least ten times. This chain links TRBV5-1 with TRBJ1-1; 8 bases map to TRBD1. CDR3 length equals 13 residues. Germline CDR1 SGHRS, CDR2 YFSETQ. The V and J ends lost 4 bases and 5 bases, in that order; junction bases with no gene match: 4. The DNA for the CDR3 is TGCGCCAGCAGCGCAGACAGGGGAACTGAAGCTTTCTTT. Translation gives CASSADRGTEAFF.

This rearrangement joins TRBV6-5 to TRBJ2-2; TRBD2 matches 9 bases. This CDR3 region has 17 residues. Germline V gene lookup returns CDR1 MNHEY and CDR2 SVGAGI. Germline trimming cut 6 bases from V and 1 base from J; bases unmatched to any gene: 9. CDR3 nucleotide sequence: TGTGCCAGCAGCCTCAAACTAGCGGGCTTGAACACCGGGGAGCTGTTTTTT. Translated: CASSLKLAGLNTGELFF.

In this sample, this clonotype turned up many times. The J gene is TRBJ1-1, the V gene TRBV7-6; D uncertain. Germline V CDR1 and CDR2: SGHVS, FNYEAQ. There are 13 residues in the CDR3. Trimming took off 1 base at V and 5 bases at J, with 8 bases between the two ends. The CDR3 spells CASSLVRGTEAFF. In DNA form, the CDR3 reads TGTGCCAGCAGCTTAGTGCGAGGGACTGAAGCTTTCTTT.

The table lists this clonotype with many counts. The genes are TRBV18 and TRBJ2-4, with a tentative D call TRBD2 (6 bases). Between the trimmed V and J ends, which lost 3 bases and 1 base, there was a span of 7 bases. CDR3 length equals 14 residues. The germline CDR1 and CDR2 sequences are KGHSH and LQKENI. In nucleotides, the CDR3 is TGTGCCAGCTCACCGGCGGGGGCCAAAAACATTCAGTACTTC. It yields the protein CASSPAGAKNIQYF.

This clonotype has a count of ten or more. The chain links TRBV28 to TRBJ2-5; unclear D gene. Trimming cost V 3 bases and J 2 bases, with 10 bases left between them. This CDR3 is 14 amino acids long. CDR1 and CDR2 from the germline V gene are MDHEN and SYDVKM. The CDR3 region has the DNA TGTGCCAGCAGTTTTTTCGGGTTACAAGAGACCCAGTACTTC. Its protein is CASSFFGLQETQYF.

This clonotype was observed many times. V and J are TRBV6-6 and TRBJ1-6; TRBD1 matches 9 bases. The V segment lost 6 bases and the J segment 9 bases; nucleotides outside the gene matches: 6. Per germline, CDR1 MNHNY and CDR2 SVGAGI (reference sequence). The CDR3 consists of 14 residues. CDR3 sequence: CASRSWGQGSPLHF. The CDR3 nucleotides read TGTGCCAGCAGGTCGTGGGGACAGGGTTCACCCCTCCACTTT.

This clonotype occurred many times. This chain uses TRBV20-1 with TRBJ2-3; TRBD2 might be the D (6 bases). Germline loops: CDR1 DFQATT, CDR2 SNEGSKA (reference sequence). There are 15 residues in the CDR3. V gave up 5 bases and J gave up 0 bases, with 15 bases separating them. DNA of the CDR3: TGCAGTGCTGCCCGGGGGTTTGGGAGCACAGATACGCAGTATTTT. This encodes CSAARGFGSTDTQYF.

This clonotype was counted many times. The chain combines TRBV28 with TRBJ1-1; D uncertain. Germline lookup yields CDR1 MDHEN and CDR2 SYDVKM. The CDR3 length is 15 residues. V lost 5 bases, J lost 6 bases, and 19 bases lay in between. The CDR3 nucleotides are TGTGCCAGCAGTGCTCCGTCTGAGGTAGGAGCTGAAGCTTTCTTT. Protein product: CASSAPSEVGAEAFF.

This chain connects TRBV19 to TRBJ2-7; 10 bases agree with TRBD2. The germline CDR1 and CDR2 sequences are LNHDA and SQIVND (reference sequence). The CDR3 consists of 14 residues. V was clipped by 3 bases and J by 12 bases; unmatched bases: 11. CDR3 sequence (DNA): TGTGCCAGTAGTATGACCGGGCTAGCGGGAGTGTGGTACTTC. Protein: CASSMTGLAGVWYF.

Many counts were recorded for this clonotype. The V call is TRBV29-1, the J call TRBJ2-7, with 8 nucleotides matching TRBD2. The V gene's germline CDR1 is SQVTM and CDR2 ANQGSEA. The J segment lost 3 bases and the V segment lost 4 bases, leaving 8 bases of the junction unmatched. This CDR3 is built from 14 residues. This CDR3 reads CSVVLLTSDYEQYF. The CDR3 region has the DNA TGCAGCGTTGTTCTTCTGACTAGCGACTACGAGCAGTACTTC.

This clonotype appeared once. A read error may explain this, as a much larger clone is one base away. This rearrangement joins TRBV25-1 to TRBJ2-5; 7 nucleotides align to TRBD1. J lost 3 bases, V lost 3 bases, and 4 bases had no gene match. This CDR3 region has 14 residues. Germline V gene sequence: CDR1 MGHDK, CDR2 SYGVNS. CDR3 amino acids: CASSDWDREETQYF. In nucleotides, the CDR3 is TGTGCCAGCAGTGACTGGGACAGAGAAGAGACCCAGTACTTC.

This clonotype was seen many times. CDR3 sequence: CASSHLASGRQYNEQFF. The CDR3 coding sequence is TGTGCCAGCAGCCACTTAGCTAGCGGGAGGCAGTACAATGAGCAGTTCTTC. The chain employs TRBV3-1 and TRBJ2-1, with 11 bases lining up with TRBD2. V lost 3 bases and J lost 4; bases outside the gene matches: 8. The CDR3 runs to 17 residues. In germline, CDR1 is LGHDT, CDR2 YNNKEL (reference sequence).

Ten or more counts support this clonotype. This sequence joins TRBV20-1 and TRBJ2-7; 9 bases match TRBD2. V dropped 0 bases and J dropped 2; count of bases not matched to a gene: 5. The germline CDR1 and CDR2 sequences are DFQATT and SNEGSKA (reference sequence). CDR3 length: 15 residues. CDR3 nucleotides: TGCAGTGCTAGAGATCTGGGCGGGAGGGCCTACGAGCAGTACTTC. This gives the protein CSARDLGGRAYEQYF.

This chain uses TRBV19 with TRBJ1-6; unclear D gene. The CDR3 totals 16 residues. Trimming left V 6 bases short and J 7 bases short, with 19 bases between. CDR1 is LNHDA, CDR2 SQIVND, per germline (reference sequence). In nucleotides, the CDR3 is TGTGCCAGTAGCGTCACTATCCAGCGTACCAATTCACCCCTCCACTTT. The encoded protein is CASSVTIQRTNSPLHF.

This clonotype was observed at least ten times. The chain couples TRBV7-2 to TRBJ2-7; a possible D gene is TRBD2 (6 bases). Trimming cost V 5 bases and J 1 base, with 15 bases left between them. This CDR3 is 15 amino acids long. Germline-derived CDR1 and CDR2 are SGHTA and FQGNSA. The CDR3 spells CASSRSGPGSYEQYF. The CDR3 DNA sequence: TGTGCCAGCAGCCGAAGCGGGCCGGGGTCCTACGAGCAGTACTTC.

CDR3 nucleotides: TGCAGCGTTGATGATGGAGGGGGAGAGACCCAGTACTTC. Translated: CSVDDGGGETQYF. The chain joins TRBV29-1 to TRBJ2-5, with D possibly being TRBD1 or TRBD2 (6 bases each). Germline CDR1 is SQVTM and CDR2 is ANQGSEA. V was cut by 3 bases and J by 4 bases, with 12 bases left in between. CDR3 length equals 13 residues.

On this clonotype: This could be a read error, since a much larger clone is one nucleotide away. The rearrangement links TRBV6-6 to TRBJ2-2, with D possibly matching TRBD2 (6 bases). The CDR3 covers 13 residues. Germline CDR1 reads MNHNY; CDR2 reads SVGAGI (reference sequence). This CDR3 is CASVYGSTVELFF. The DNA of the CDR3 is TGTGCCAGCGTTTACGGGAGCACCGTGGAGCTGTTTTTT.

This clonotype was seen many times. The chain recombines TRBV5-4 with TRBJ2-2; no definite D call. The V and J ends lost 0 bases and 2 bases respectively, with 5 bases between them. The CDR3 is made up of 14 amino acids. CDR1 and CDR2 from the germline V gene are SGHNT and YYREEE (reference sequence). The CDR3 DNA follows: TGTGCCAGCAGCTTGGGTCTTAACACCGGGGAGCTGTTTTTT. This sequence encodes CASSLGLNTGELFF.

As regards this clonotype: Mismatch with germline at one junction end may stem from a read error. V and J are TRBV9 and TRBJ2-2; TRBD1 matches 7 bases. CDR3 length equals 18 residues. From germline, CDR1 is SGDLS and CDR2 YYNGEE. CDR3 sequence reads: CASSVRRGRWANTGERFF. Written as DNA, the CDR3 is TGTGCCAGCAGCGTAAGAAGGGGGCGGTGGGCGAACACCGGGGAGCGGTTTTTT.

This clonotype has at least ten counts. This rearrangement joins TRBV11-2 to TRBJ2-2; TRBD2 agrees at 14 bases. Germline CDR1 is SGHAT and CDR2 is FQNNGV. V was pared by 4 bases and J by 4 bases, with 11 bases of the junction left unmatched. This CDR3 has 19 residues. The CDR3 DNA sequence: TGTGCCAGCAGCTCCCAACTGGGACTAGCGGGAGTTCTCACCGGGGAGCTGTTTTTT. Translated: CASSSQLGLAGVLTGELFF.